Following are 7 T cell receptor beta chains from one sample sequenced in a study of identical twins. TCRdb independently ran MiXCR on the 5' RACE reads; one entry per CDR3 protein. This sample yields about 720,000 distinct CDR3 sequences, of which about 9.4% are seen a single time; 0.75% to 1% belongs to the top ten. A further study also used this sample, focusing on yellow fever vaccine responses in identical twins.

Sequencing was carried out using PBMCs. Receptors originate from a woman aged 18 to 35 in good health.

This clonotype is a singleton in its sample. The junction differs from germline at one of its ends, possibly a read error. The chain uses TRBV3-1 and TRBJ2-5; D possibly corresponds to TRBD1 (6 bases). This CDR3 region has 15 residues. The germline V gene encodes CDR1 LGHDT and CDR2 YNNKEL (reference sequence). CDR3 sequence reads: CATSHEGGFGETQYF. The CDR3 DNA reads TGTGCCACCAGCCATGAAGGGGGTTTTGGAGAGACCCAGTACTTC.

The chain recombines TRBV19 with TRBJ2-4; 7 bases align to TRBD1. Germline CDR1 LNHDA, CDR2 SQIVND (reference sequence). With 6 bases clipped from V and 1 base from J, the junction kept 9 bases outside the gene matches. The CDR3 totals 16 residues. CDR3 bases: TGTGCCAGTAGGACAACAACAGGGGTGGCCAAAAACATTCAGTACTTC. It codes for CASRTTTGVAKNIQYF.

CDR3 loop: CSVYAPVNEQFF. CDR3 nucleotides: TGCAGTGTTTATGCGCCCGTCAATGAGCAGTTCTTC. This sequence joins TRBV20-1 and TRBJ2-1; unclear D gene. Trimming removed 7 bases from V and 6 bases from J, with 13 bases in between. CDR1 DFQATT and CDR2 SNEGSKA come from the germline V gene (reference sequence). The CDR3 loop spans 12 amino acids.

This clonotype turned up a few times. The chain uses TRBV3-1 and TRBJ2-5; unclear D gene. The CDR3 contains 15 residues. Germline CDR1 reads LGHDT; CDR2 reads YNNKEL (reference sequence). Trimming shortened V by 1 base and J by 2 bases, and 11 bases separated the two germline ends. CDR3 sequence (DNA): TGTGCCAGCAGCCAAGGGGTGGTAGGGCAAGAGACCCAGTACTTC. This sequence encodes CASSQGVVGQETQYF.

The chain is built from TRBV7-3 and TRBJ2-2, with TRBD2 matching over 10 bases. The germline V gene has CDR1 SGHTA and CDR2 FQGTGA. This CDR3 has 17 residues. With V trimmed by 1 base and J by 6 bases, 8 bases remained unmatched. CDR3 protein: CASSLMASGGASGELFF. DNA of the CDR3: TGTGCCAGCAGCTTAATGGCGAGCGGGGGGGCCTCCGGGGAGCTGTTTTTT.

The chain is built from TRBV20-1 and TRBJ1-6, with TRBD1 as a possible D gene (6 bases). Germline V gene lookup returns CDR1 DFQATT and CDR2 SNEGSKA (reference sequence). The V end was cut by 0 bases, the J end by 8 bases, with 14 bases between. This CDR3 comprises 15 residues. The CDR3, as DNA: TGCAGTGCTAGAGAACCCTGGACAGAGCATTCACCCCTCCACTTT. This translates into CSAREPWTEHSPLHF.

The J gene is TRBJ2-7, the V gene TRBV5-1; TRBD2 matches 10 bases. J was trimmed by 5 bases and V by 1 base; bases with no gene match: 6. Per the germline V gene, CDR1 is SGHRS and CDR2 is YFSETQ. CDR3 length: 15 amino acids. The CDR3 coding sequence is TGCGCCAGCAGCTTGCGAGCGGGGGGGGATAACGAGCAGTACTTC. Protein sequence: CASSLRAGGDNEQYF.